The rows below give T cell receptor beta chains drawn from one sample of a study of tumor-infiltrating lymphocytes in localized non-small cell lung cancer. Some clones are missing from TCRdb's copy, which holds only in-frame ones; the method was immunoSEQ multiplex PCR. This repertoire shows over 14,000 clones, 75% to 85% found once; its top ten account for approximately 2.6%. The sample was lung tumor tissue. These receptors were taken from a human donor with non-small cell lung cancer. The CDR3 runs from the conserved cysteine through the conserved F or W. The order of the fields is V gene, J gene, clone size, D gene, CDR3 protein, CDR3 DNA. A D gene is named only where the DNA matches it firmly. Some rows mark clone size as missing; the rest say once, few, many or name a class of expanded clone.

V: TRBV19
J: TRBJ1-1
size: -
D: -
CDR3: CASSIDSRNTEAFF
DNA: TGTGCCAGTAGTATAGATTCCAGGAACACTGAAGCTTTCTTT

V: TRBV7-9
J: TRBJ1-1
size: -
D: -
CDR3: CASSLMGNTEAFF
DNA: TGTGCCAGCAGCTTGATGGGGAACACTGAAGCTTTCTTT

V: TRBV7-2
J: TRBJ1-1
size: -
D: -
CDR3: CASASGRNTEAFF
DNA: TGTGCCAGCGCCAGTGGGAGGAACACTGAAGCTTTCTTT

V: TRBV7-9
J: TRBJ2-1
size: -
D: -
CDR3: CASSLASGYNEQFF
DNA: TGTGCCAGCAGCTTAGCTAGCGGCTACAATGAGCAGTTCTTC

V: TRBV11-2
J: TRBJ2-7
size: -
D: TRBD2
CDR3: CASSFTGTSGDEQYF
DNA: TGTGCCAGCAGCTTTACCGGGACTAGCGGGGACGAGCAGTACTTC

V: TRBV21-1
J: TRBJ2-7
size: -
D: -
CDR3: CASSPRTASLMEQYF
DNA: TGTGCCAGCAGCCCGCGGACAGCCTCCTTAATGGAGCAGTACTTC

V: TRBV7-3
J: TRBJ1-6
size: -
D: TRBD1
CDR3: CASSETPGGNSPLHF
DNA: TGTGCCAGCAGCGAGACCCCAGGGGGGAATTCACCCCTCCACTTT

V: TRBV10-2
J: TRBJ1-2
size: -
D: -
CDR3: CASSNYGTRNYGYTF
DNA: TGCGCCAGCAGTAACTACGGGACACGAAACTATGGCTACACCTTC

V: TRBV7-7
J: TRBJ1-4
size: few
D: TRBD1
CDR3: CASSAGRTGESTNEKLFF
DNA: TGTGCCAGCAGCGCGGGCCGGACAGGGGAATCAACTAATGAAAAACTGTTTTTT

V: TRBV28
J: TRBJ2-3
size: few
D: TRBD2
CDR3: CASSTGLAGGTDTQYF
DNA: TGTGCCAGCAGCACGGGACTAGCGGGAGGCACAGATACGCAGTATTTT

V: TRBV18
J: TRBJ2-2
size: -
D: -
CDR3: CASSPNGVRNTGELFF
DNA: TGTGCCAGCTCACCAAACGGAGTTCGAAACACCGGGGAGCTGTTTTTT

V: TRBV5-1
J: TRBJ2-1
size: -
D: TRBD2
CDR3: CASSTGGPNNEQFF
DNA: TGCGCCAGCAGCACGGGAGGGCCTAACAATGAGCAGTTCTTC

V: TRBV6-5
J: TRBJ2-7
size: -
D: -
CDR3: CASSPQSGYPYEQYF
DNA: TGTGCCAGCAGCCCCCAAAGCGGGTACCCCTACGAGCAGTACTTC

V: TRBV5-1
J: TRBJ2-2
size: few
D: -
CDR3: CASSLRPRDIYIGELFF
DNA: TGCGCCAGCAGCTTGCGGCCTCGGGATATATACATCGGGGAGCTGTTTTTT

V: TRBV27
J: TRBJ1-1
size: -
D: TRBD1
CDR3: CATRTGPFEAFF
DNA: TGTGCCACCCGGACAGGCCCGTTTGAAGCTTTCTTT

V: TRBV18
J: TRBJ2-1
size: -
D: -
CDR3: CASSPTSSLNNEQFF
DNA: TGTGCCAGCTCACCAACCTCCTCGCTTAACAATGAGCAGTTCTTC

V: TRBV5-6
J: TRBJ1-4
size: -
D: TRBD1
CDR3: CASSLAQGAGEKLFF
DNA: TGTGCCAGCAGCTTGGCTCAGGGGGCGGGCGAAAAACTGTTTTTT

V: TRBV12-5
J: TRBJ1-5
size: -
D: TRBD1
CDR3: CASGLVTGTGDQPQHF
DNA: TGTGCTAGTGGTTTGGTTACCGGGACAGGGGATCAGCCCCAGCATTTT

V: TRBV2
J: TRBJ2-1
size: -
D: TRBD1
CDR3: CARKGQGAYNEQFF
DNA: TGTGCCAGAAAGGGTCAGGGGGCCTACAATGAGCAGTTCTTC

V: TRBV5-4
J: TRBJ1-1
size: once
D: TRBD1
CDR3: CASSASRDRDTEAFF
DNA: TGTGCCAGCAGCGCGTCCCGGGACAGGGACACTGAAGCTTTCTTT

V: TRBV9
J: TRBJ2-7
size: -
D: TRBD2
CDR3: CASSVAPSGSYEQYF
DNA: TGTGCCAGCAGCGTAGCTCCTAGCGGCTCCTACGAGCAGTACTTC

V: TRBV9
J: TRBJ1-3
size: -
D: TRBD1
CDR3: CASSESQGVSGNTIYF
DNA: TGTGCCAGCAGCGAGAGTCAGGGGGTCTCTGGAAACACCATATATTTT

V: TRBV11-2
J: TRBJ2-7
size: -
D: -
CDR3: CASSLGVNSYEQYF
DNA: TGTGCCAGCAGCTTAGGCGTAAACTCCTACGAGCAGTACTTC

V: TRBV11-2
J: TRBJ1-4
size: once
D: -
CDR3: CASSLVEGREKLFF
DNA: TGTGCCAGCAGCTTAGTCGAAGGGCGCGAAAAACTGTTTTTT

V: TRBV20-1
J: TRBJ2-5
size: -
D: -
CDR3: CSAGSPETQYF
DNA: TGCAGTGCTGGGTCCCCAGAGACCCAGTACTTC

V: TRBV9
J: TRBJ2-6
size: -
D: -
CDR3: CASDRLYQTKSGQRLTF
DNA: TGTGCCAGCGACAGACTGTATCAAACAAAGTCGGGCCAACGTCTGACTTTC

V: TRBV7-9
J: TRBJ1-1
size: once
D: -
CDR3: CASSLLGTEAFF
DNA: TGTGCCAGCAGCTTATTGGGCACTGAAGCTTTCTTT

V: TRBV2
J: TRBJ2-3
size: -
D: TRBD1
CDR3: CASRGQGKGYTQYF
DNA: TGTGCCAGCAGAGGACAGGGGAAGGGATATACGCAGTATTTT

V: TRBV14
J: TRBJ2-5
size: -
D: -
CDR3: CASSQDRGPETQYF
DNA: TGTGCCAGCAGCCAAGACAGAGGCCCGGAGACCCAGTACTTC

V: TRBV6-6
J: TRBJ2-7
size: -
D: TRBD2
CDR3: CASRIGTSGRYEQYF
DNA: TGTGCCAGCAGGATCGGGACTAGCGGGAGGTACGAGCAGTACTTC

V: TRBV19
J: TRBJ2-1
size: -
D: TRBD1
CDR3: CASSMTVTGVYNEQFF
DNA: TGTGCCAGTAGTATGACGGTAACAGGGGTCTACAATGAGCAGTTCTTC

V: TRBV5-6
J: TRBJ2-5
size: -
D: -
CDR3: CASSRSGSDYGTQYF
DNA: TGTGCCAGCAGCCGCTCCGGATCGGATTACGGGACCCAGTACTTC

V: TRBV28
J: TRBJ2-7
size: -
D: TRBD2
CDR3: CASSSGGSVYEQYF
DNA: TGTGCCAGCAGTTCAGGCGGGAGTGTATACGAGCAGTACTTC

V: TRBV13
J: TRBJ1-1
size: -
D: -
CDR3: CASSAHGGRNTEAFF
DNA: TGTGCCAGCAGCGCCCACGGGGGGAGGAACACTGAAGCTTTCTTT

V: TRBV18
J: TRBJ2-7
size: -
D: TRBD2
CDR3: CASSPPGTSTLYEQYF
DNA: TGTGCCAGCTCACCCCCCGGGACTAGCACTCTCTACGAGCAGTACTTC

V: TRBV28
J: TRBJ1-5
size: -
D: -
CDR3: CASSSQSRWNQPQHF
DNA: TGTGCCAGCAGTTCCCAGAGCCGGTGGAATCAGCCCCAGCATTTT

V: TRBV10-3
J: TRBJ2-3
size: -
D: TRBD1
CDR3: CAIFSPGQGADTQYF
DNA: TGTGCCATCTTCAGCCCGGGACAGGGGGCAGATACGCAGTATTTT

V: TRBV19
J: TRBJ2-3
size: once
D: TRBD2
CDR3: CASSGSGITDTQYF
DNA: TGTGCCAGTAGTGGCAGCGGGATAACAGATACGCAGTATTTT

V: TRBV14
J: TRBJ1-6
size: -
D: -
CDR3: CASSQMETKAGYNSPLHF
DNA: TGTGCCAGCAGCCAAATGGAGACGAAGGCCGGATATAATTCACCCCTCCACTTT

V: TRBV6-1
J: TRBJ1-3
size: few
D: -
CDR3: CASSEYPGNTIYF
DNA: TGTGCCAGCAGTGAATACCCTGGAAACACCATATATTTT

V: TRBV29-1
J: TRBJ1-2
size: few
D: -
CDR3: CSVDTGNYGYTF
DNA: TGCAGCGTTGACACAGGGAACTATGGCTACACCTTC

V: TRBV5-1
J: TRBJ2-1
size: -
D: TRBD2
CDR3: CASQAGGNFNEQFF
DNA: TGCGCCAGTCAAGCGGGAGGAAACTTCAATGAGCAGTTCTTC

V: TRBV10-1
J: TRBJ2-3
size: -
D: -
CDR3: CASSGGQGQLAQYF
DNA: TGCGCCAGCAGTGGGGGCCAGGGGCAGTTGGCGCAGTATTTT

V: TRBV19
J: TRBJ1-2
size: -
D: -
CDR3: CASRDEANYGYTF
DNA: TGTGCCAGCCGGGATGAAGCTAACTATGGCTACACCTTC

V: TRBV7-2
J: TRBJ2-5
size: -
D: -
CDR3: CASSSGGKTQETQYF
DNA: TGTGCCAGCAGCTCGGGCGGAAAGACTCAAGAGACCCAGTACTTC

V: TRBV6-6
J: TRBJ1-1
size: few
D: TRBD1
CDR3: CASSYRGQGGNTEAFF
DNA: TGTGCCAGCAGTTACAGGGGGCAGGGAGGGAACACTGAAGCTTTCTTT

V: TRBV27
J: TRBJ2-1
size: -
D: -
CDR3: CASSQAGTNSYNEQFF
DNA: TGTGCCAGCAGTCAAGCCGGGACAAACAGCTACAATGAGCAGTTCTTC

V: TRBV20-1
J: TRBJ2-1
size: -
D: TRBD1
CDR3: CSASTGGKQFF
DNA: TGCAGTGCTTCCACAGGGGGGAAACAGTTCTTC

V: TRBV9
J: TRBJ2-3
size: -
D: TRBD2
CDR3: CASSVSLDVPGGIAGGSTDTQYF
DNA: TGTGCCAGCAGCGTATCCCTGGACGTTCCGGGTGGGATAGCGGGAGGGAGCACAGATACGCAGTATTTT

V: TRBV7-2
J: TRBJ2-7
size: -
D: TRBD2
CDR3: CASSFGAGVGDEQYF
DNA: TGTGCCAGCAGCTTCGGGGCGGGAGTCGGCGACGAGCAGTACTTC

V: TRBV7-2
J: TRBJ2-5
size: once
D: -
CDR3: CASSRSTSSGAQYF
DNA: TGTGCCAGCAGCCGGAGTACTAGCTCAGGGGCCCAGTACTTC

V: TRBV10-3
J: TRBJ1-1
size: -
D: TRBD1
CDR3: CATGQGIRMNTEAFF
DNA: TGTGCCACAGGACAGGGCATAAGAATGAACACTGAAGCTTTCTTT

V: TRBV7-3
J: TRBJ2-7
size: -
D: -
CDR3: CASSDPGVNRGEQYF
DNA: TGTGCCAGCAGCGACCCCGGGGTGAATCGGGGCGAGCAGTACTTC